The 23 T cell receptor beta chains below come from one sample, sequenced in a study of blood T cells in healthy people across ages. PCR was performed a second time for roughly 7 to 12 cycles using a sample-barcoded 5' primer and a J-beta primer mix. TCRdb processed the 5' RACE reads anew with MiXCR; each CDR3 protein has one entry. The top ten clones hold 8.7% of a sample with just under 550,000 distinct CDR3 sequences, 24% of them seen once. The same specimen was also included in a second study, on T cells of mothers and their children.

Sequencing was carried out using blood. All receptors come from a boy aged 5-17 years in good health.

The chain combines TRBV7-9 with TRBJ2-5; weak D call: TRBD2 (5 bases). CDR1 is SEHNR, CDR2 FQNEAQ, per germline (reference sequence). The V end lost 8 bases, the J end lost 5 bases, and 21 bases lay between the germline ends. This CDR3 contains 15 residues. The CDR3 reads CASGSFVSGVETQYF. CDR3 DNA sequence: TGTGCCAGCGGTTCCTTTGTGAGCGGCGTGGAGACCCAGTACTTC.

This clonotype appeared a few times. The gene calls are TRBV7-2 and TRBJ2-2; possible D gene TRBD1, 6 bases. Trimming stripped 5 bases from V and 5 bases from J, with 9 bases between. There are 13 residues in the CDR3. Germline CDR1 and CDR2: SGHTA and FQGNSA. Here the CDR3 reads CASSRGQTGELFF. The CDR3 nucleotides are TGTGCCAGCAGCCGCGGACAGACCGGGGAGCTGTTTTTT.

In this sample, this clonotype turned up a few times. V and J are TRBV7-2 and TRBJ1-5; 8 bases are shared with TRBD1. J lost 6 bases, V lost 5 bases, and 3 bases had no gene match. The CDR3 is made up of 13 amino acids. Looked up from germline, CDR1 is SGHTA and CDR2 is FQGNSA. In DNA form, the CDR3 reads TGTGCCAGCAGCCCCGACAGGGGTCAGCCCCAGCATTTT. Encoded protein: CASSPDRGQPQHF.

This clonotype showed up just a few times. This sequence joins TRBV7-2 and TRBJ1-6; a possible D gene is TRBD1 (6 bases). Germline CDR1 SGHTA, CDR2 FQGNSA. The CDR3 spans 15 residues. V lost 5 bases to trimming and J lost 9 bases, with 17 bases between them. CDR3 protein: CASSPEGGIRSPLHF. CDR3 nucleotide sequence: TGTGCCAGCAGCCCCGAGGGGGGAATACGTTCACCCCTCCACTTT.

This clonotype was counted only a few times. The chain recombines TRBV29-1 with TRBJ2-4, with D perhaps matching TRBD1 (6 bases). Trimming cost V 1 base and J 1 base, with 11 bases left between them. The CDR3 has 15 residues. CDR1 is SQVTM and CDR2 is ANQGSEA in the germline V gene. The CDR3 sequence is CSVEGLDRAKNIQYF. The CDR3 bases are TGCAGCGTTGAAGGACTTGACAGGGCCAAAAACATTCAGTACTTC.

The rearrangement uses TRBV6-2 or TRBV6-3 and TRBJ1-2, with D possibly TRBD1 on 6 matching bases. The ends were cut back, 0 bases at V and 2 bases at J, with 16 bases in the middle. Germline V gene lookup returns CDR1 MNHEY and CDR2 SVGEGT. CDR3 size: 17 residues. CDR3 protein: CASSYSPGQSKNYGYTF. CDR3 nucleotides: TGTGCCAGCAGTTACTCTCCCGGACAGAGCAAAAACTATGGCTACACCTTC.

This clonotype was seen many times. V and J are TRBV20-1 and TRBJ1-4, with a tentative D call TRBD1 (5 bases). This CDR3 contains 15 residues. The V and J ends lost 5 bases and 4 bases respectively, with 17 bases between them. In germline, CDR1 is DFQATT, CDR2 SNEGSKA (reference sequence). This chain's CDR3 is CSAAPSGLFNEKLFF. CDR3 nucleotide sequence: TGCAGTGCTGCCCCATCGGGGCTCTTTAATGAAAAACTGTTTTTT.

The CDR3 sequence: CASSLASGRGYEQYF. For the CDR3, the DNA is TGCGCCAGCAGCTTGGCTAGCGGGAGGGGATACGAGCAGTACTTC. The gene calls are TRBV5-1 and TRBJ2-1; 12 nucleotides agree with TRBD2. The assigned J gene may be wrong: the sequence end matches TRBJ2-7 better. Germline V gene lookup returns CDR1 SGHRS and CDR2 YFSETQ. CDR3 length equals 15 residues.

This clonotype has a handful of counts. The rearrangement uses TRBV20-1 and TRBJ2-5; TRBD2 agrees at 12 bases. This CDR3 is built from 15 residues. CDR1 is DFQATT and CDR2 is SNEGSKA in the germline V gene (reference sequence). Unmatched junction bases numbered 6, after V lost 3 bases and J lost 4 bases. CDR3 nucleotides: TGCAGTGCTAGTTCTAGCGGGGGGGCCCCAGAGACCCAGTACTTC. Translation gives CSASSSGGAPETQYF.

The chain recombines TRBV11-2 with TRBJ1-1; no clear D gene. This CDR3 has 16 amino acids. The germline gives CDR1 SGHAT, CDR2 FQNNGV. V lost 1 base and J lost 4, with 16 bases in between. The DNA for the CDR3 is TGTGCCAGCAGCTTAGGAGGGTCGAGGAAAAGCACTGAAGCTTTCTTT. It translates to CASSLGGSRKSTEAFF.

The chain uses TRBV6-2 or TRBV6-3 and TRBJ2-5, with D perhaps TRBD2 (5 bases). V dropped 2 bases and J dropped 3 bases, with 10 bases sitting between them. Germline V gives CDR1 MNHEY, CDR2 SVGEGT. The length of the CDR3 is 14 residues. The chain's CDR3 is CASSYPGKKETQYF. The CDR3 bases are TGTGCCAGCAGTTACCCCGGGAAGAAAGAGACCCAGTACTTC.

Worth noting for this clonotype: A read error may explain this, as a much larger clone is one base away. Since the CDR3 does not end with the conserved phenylalanine or tryptophan, this likely comes from a read error. The chain couples TRBV10-3 to TRBJ2-5; D perhaps matches TRBD1 (6 bases). The CDR3 sequence is 14 residues long. Germline assignment: CDR1 ENHRY and CDR2 SYGVKD. Trimming took off 5 bases at V and 4 bases at J, with 14 bases between the two ends. The chain's CDR3 is CAISQQGFGETQYL. Here the CDR3 DNA reads TGTGCCATCAGTCAACAGGGTTTCGGAGAGACCCAGTACCTC.

This clonotype was detected a few times. CDR3 bases: TGTGCCAGCAGTTCGGGACTAGCCGATTCCTACGAGCAGTACTTC. Amino acids: CASSSGLADSYEQYF. The chain uses TRBV28 and TRBJ2-7; 9 bases match TRBD2. Germline-derived CDR1 and CDR2 are MDHEN and SYDVKM. Trimming cost V 4 bases and J 1 base; bases outside gene matches: 5. The CDR3 length is 15 residues.

This clonotype was counted ten times or more. The V and J genes are TRBV12-3 or TRBV12-4 and TRBJ2-7; 10 nucleotides align to TRBD1. J lost 3 bases, V lost 6 bases, and 5 bases had no gene match. CDR3 length: 14 amino acids. The CDR3 coding sequence is TGTGCCAGCAGGAACCGGGACAGGGGCTACGAGCAGTACTTC. This gives the protein CASRNRDRGYEQYF.

V is TRBV5-5 and J is TRBJ1-4, with TRBD1 as a possible D gene (5 bases). The CDR3 sequence is 16 residues long. V dropped 6 bases and J dropped 0 bases, with 15 bases sitting between them. CDR1 SGHKS and CDR2 YYEKEE come from the germline V gene (reference sequence). CDR3 residues: CASTLGLGATNEKLFF. The CDR3 coding sequence is TGTGCCAGCACCCTGGGGCTGGGGGCAACTAATGAAAAACTGTTTTTT.

V is TRBV6-2 or TRBV6-3 and J is TRBJ2-4, with TRBD1 matching 8 bases. J was trimmed by 0 bases and V by 1 base; bases with no gene match: 14. The CDR3 is made up of 20 amino acids. Germline lookup yields CDR1 MNHEY and CDR2 SVGEGT. The chain's CDR3 is CASSYFPGQGRGLAKNIQYF. The CDR3 nucleotides are TGTGCCAGCAGTTACTTCCCTGGACAGGGTCGAGGACTAGCCAAAAACATTCAGTACTTC.

The CDR3 sequence: CSAGPAGQGEQFF. As DNA, the CDR3 is TGCAGTGCTGGGCCCGCCGGCCAGGGTGAGCAGTTCTTC. The chain combines TRBV20-1 with TRBJ2-1; tentatively, D is TRBD1 (5 bases). Trimming removed 5 bases at V and 9 bases at J, with 17 bases between. From germline, CDR1 is DFQATT and CDR2 SNEGSKA (reference sequence). This CDR3 spans 13 amino acids.

This clonotype showed up just a few times. A single base separates this from a much larger clone, so it may be a read error. The chain is built from TRBV12-3 or TRBV12-4 and TRBJ2-5; 7 bases line up with TRBD1. The J call could be wrong; TRBJ2-7 is a better fit for the DNA end. This CDR3 is built from 12 residues. The CDR3 bases are TGTGCCAGCAGGCAGGGGGCCTACGAGCAGTACTTC. Translated, it gives CASRQGAYEQYF.

This clonotype has more than one count but fewer than ten. J is TRBJ2-7 and V is TRBV6-1; 14 bases fit TRBD2. V lost 5 bases, J lost 3 bases, and 9 bases stayed unmatched. Germline values: CDR1 MNHNS, CDR2 SASEGT. The CDR3 has 17 amino acids. The CDR3 nucleotides are TGTGCCAGCAGTAAAGGGACTAGCGGGAGATTTCTCTACGAGCAGTACTTC. Its translation is CASSKGTSGRFLYEQYF.

This clonotype was detected a few times. V gene TRBV7-9 combines with J gene TRBJ1-4; TRBD1 agrees at 9 bases. In germline, CDR1 is SEHNR, CDR2 FQNEAQ (reference sequence). This CDR3 is built from 15 residues. V shed 5 bases, J shed 8 bases, and the junction held 9 bases outside the gene matches. The CDR3 DNA is TGTGCCAGCAGCCGATCGGACAGGGGTGGGGAAAAACTGTTTTTT. Residues: CASSRSDRGGEKLFF.

With regard to this clonotype: The final CDR3 position lacks the conserved phenylalanine or tryptophan, pointing to a likely read error. V and J are TRBV6-1 and TRBJ2-6, with D perhaps matching TRBD1 (6 bases). The length of the CDR3 is 15 residues. CDR1 and CDR2 (germline): MNHNS, SASEGT. The CDR3 DNA reads as TGTGCCAGCAGTGAGGACAGCTCTGGGGCCGACGTCCTGACTCTC. It translates to CASSEDSSGADVLTL.

There are a few counts of this clonotype. This chain joins TRBV3-1 and TRBJ1-1; 9 nucleotides align to TRBD1. The junction had 3 bases not matched to a gene; V was cut back by 3 bases and J by 4 bases. The CDR3 has 14 residues. Germline V CDR1 and CDR2: LGHDT, YNNKEL (reference sequence). In DNA form, the CDR3 reads TGTGCCAGCAGCCACTTGACAGGGGGCACTGAAGCTTTCTTT. Translation gives CASSHLTGGTEAFF.

The chain carries TRBV28 and TRBJ1-5, with D hard to call. The CDR3 loop spans 14 amino acids. The germline V and J ends were trimmed by 10 bases and 5 bases, with 18 bases remaining between them. CDR1 is MDHEN, CDR2 SYDVKM, per germline. CDR3 amino acids: CATKFNAGDQPQHF. DNA for the CDR3: TGTGCCACTAAGTTTAACGCCGGGGATCAGCCCCAGCATTTT.